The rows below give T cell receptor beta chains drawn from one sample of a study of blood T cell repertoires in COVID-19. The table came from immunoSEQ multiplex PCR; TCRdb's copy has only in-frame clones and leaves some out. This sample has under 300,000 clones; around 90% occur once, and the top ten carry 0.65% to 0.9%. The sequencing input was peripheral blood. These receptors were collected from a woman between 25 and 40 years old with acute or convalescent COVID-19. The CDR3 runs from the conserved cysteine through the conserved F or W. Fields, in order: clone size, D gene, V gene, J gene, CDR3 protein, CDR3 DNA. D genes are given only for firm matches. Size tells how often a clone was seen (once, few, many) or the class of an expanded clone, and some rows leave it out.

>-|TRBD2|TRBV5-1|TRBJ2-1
CASSLVVREESEQFF
TGCGCCAGCAGCTTGGTAGTCCGGGAGGAGAGTGAGCAGTTCTTC
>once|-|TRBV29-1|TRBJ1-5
CSVGRGGNQPQHF
TGCAGCGTTGGAAGGGGGGGGAATCAGCCCCAGCATTTT
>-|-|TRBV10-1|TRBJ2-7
CASSEVQFSEQYF
TGCGCCAGCAGTGAGGTCCAGTTTTCGGAGCAGTACTTC
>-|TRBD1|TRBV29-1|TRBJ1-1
CSVRTGGPTEAFF
TGCAGCGTCCGGACAGGGGGCCCTACTGAAGCTTTCTTT
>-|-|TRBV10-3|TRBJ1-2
CAISVDSSYGYTF
TGTGCCATCAGTGTTGACAGCTCGTATGGCTACACCTTC
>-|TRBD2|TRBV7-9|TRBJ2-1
CASSLGSGTYNEQFF
TGTGCCAGCAGCTTAGGAAGCGGGACCTACAATGAGCAGTTCTTC
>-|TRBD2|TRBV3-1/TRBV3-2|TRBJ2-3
CASSLMLAGGTDTQYF
TGTGCCAGCAGCCTTATGCTAGCGGGAGGCACAGATACGCAGTATTTT
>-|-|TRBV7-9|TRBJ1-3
CASSSSTAFSGNTIYF
TGTGCCAGCAGCTCGTCGACAGCATTCTCTGGAAACACCATATATTTT
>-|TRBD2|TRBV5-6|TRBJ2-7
CASSLGLGLAGNEQYF
TGTGCCAGCAGCTTGGGTCTTGGACTAGCGGGAAACGAGCAGTACTTC
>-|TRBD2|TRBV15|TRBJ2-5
CATSRLGGLAGGRETQYF
TGTGCCACCAGCCGCCTCGGGGGGCTAGCGGGAGGGAGGGAGACCCAGTACTTC
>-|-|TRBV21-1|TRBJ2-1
CASSKKEETYNEQFF
TGTGCCAGCAGCAAAAAGGAGGAAACCTACAATGAGCAGTTCTTC
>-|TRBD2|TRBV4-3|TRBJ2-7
CASSQTSGTEQYF
TGCGCCAGCAGCCAAACTAGCGGGACCGAGCAGTACTTC